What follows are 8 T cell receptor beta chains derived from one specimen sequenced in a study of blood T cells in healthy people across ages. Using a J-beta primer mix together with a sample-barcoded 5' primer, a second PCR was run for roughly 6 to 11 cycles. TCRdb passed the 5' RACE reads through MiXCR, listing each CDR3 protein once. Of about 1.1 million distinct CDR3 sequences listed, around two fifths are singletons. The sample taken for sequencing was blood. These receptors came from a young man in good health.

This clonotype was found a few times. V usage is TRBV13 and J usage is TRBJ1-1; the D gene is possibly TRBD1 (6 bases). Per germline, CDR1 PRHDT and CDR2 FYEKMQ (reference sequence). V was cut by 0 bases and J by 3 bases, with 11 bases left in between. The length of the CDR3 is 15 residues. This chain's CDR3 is CASSLGGRGDTEAFF. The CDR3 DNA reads TGTGCCAGCAGCTTAGGCGGTAGGGGGGACACTGAAGCTTTCTTT.

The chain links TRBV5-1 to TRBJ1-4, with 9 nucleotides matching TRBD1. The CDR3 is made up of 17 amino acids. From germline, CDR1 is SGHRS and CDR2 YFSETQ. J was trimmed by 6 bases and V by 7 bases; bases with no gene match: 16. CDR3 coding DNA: TGCGCCAGCGCGGCCGGGACAGGGTCCCGAGGCGATGAAAAACTGTTTTTT. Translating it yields CASAAGTGSRGDEKLFF.

The CDR3 DNA reads as TGCGCCAGCAGCTTGGCGTCAGGCCAGGGCTATGGCTACACCTTC. Its protein product is CASSLASGQGYGYTF. The rearrangement uses TRBV5-1 and TRBJ1-2; a weak D match, TRBD1 (5 bases). The V end lost 0 bases, the J end lost 4 bases, and 13 bases lay between the germline ends. The CDR3 consists of 15 residues. CDR1 is SGHRS, CDR2 YFSETQ, per germline.

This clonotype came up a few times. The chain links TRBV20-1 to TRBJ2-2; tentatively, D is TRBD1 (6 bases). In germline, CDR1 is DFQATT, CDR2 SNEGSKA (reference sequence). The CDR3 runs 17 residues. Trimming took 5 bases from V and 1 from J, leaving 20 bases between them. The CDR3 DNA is TGCAGTGCTCCAACCGTCTCCGGGACATTGAACACCGGGGAGCTGTTTTTT. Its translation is CSAPTVSGTLNTGELFF.

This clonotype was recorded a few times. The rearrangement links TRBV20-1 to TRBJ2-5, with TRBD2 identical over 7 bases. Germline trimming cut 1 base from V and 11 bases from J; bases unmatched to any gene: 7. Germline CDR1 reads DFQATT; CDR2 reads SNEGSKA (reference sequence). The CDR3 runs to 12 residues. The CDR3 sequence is CSARVTMREQYF. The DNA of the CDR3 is TGCAGTGCTAGAGTGACGATGCGGGAGCAGTACTTC.

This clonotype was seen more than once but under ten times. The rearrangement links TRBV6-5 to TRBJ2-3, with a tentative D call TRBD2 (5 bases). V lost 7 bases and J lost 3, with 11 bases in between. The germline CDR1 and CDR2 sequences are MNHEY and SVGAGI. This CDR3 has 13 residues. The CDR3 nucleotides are TGTGCCAGCAAGAGGGTGAGGACAGATACGCAGTATTTT. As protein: CASKRVRTDTQYF.

This CDR3 reads CASSPPSGGNTYEQYF. The CDR3 DNA reads as TGTGCCAGCAGCCCCCCGTCTGGGGGGAACACCTACGAGCAGTACTTC. This chain connects TRBV9 to TRBJ2-7; a possible D gene is TRBD2 (6 bases). There are 16 residues in the CDR3. Between the trimmed V and J ends, which lost 4 bases and 2 bases, there was a span of 19 bases. CDR1 is SGDLS, CDR2 YYNGEE, per germline.

The chain's CDR3 is CASSLAGTLYEQYF. In DNA, the CDR3 is TGTGCCAGCAGCTTAGCCGGGACACTTTATGAGCAGTACTTC. The rearrangement links TRBV7-2 to TRBJ2-5; a possible D gene is TRBD1 (6 bases). V was pared by 0 bases and J by 11 bases, with 16 bases between. CDR1 is SGHTA and CDR2 is FQGNSA in the germline V gene. CDR3 length: 14 residues.